The 10 T cell receptor beta chains given below trace back to one sample, sequenced in a study of blood T cell repertoires in COVID-19. Produced via immunoSEQ multiplex PCR; TCRdb's table is partial and in-frame only. The sample lists roughly 260,000 clones, 86% occurring once. Sequencing input: peripheral blood. All receptors come from a man aged 40-55 years who had recovered from COVID-19.

The V gene is TRBV7-2, the J gene TRBJ2-7; unclear D gene. Germline V gives CDR1 SGHTA, CDR2 FQGNSA. Trimming pared 5 bases from V and 0 bases from J, leaving 11 bases between. The CDR3 spans 14 residues. CDR3 sequence: CASSPLGSSYEQYF. As DNA, the CDR3 is TGTGCCAGCAGCCCTCTGGGCAGCTCCTACGAGCAGTACTTC.

The chain is built from TRBV19 and TRBJ1-1; D not certain. The CDR3 contains 14 residues. Germline values: CDR1 LNHDA, CDR2 SQIVND (reference sequence). Trimming pared 7 bases from V and 1 base from J, leaving 13 bases between. Here the CDR3 DNA reads TGTGCCAGTAATTCCGCAACTAGGAACACTGAAGCTTTCTTT. Its protein is CASNSATRNTEAFF.

The J gene is TRBJ1-1, the V gene TRBV18; possible D gene TRBD1, 5 bases. V lost 4 bases and J lost 2, with 8 bases in between. The CDR3 is 13 amino acids. Germline assignment: CDR1 KGHSH and CDR2 LQKENI. The CDR3 region is CASSRQGNTEAFF. CDR3 DNA sequence: TGTGCCAGCTCACGTCAGGGCAACACTGAAGCTTTCTTT.

The V call is TRBV7-9, the J call TRBJ1-6, with a weak D call TRBD1 (5 bases). This CDR3 is built from 16 residues. Germline lookup yields CDR1 SEHNR and CDR2 FQNEAQ (reference sequence). Deletions cut 2 bases from V and 7 bases from J, with 15 bases between. CDR3 region: CASSLISGTDNSPLHF. The CDR3 nucleotides read TGTGCCAGCAGCTTAATAAGCGGGACTGACAATTCACCCCTCCACTTT. Full variable domain (outside the CDR3, taken from reference TRBV7-9 and TRBJ1-6): DTGVSQNPRHKITKRGQNVTFRCDPISEHNRLYWYRQTLGQGPEFLTYFQNEAQLEKSRLLSDRFSAERPKGSFSTLEIQRTEQGDSAMYLCASSLISGTDNSPLHFGNGTRLTVT.

The gene calls are TRBV27 and TRBJ1-5; D perhaps matches TRBD1 (6 bases). This CDR3 comprises 14 residues. V was cut by 3 bases and J by 7 bases, with 13 bases left in between. The germline CDR1 and CDR2 sequences are MNHEY and SMNVEV (reference sequence). The CDR3 region is CASSLRGFGQPQHF. CDR3 coding DNA: TGTGCCAGCAGTTTGAGGGGGTTTGGGCAGCCCCAGCATTTT.

There are many counts of this clone. The chain recombines TRBV25-1 with TRBJ1-1; the match to TRBD1 covers 12 bases. CDR1 and CDR2 (germline): MGHDK, SYGVNS. V gave up 2 bases and J gave up 6 bases; unmatched junction bases: 1. The CDR3 totals 14 residues. This CDR3 is CASSEGTGGPEAFF. Here the CDR3 DNA reads TGTGCCAGCAGTGAAGGGACAGGGGGCCCTGAAGCTTTCTTT.

This clone appeared once. The chain joins TRBV3-1 (or the pseudogene TRBV3-2) to TRBJ2-5, with D maybe TRBD2 (6 bases). V lost 4 bases to trimming and J lost 1 base, with 16 bases between them. The CDR3 runs 16 residues. In germline, CDR1 is LGHDT, CDR2 YNNKEL (reference sequence). Written as DNA, the CDR3 is TGTGCCAGCAGCCGGAGGGCTAGCCTTATCCAAGAGACCCAGTACTTC. Translated: CASSRRASLIQETQYF.

In its sample, this clone was seen a few times. Other DNA variants within this sample encode the same CDR3. The V gene is TRBV7-2, the J gene TRBJ2-1; D may be TRBD2 (6 bases). The V gene's germline CDR1 is SGHTA and CDR2 FQGNSA. V was cut by 4 bases and J by 4 bases, with 11 bases left in between. The CDR3 extends over 14 amino acids. The CDR3 DNA is TGTGCCAGCAGCTCGGGACTCGCATACAATGAGCAGTTCTTC. It is translated as CASSSGLAYNEQFF.

In DNA form, the CDR3 reads TGCGCCAGCAGCCAAGTTCGAGGGGGCGCGGTATCTGAAAAACTGTTTTTT. It yields the protein CASSQVRGGAVSEKLFF. V usage is TRBV4-3 and J usage is TRBJ1-4, with 7 bases aligning to TRBD1. V lost 1 base to trimming and J lost 7 bases; unmatched junction nucleotides: 12. This CDR3 contains 17 residues. Germline loops: CDR1 LGHNA, CDR2 YSLEER.

The chain combines TRBV6-5 with TRBJ1-1; weak D call: TRBD1 (5 bases). The germline CDR1 and CDR2 sequences are MNHEY and SVGAGI. V was pared by 2 bases and J by 6 bases, with 10 bases between. This CDR3 has 13 amino acids. The CDR3 region has the DNA TGTGCCAGCAGTTACCCGGGACTCCCTGAAGCTTTCTTT. It codes for CASSYPGLPEAFF.